This TCR beta chain originates from a study of blood T cell repertoires in COVID-19. Germline V lookup: CDR1 ENHRY, CDR2 SYGVKD. V lost 3 bases to trimming and J lost 5 bases; unmatched junction nucleotides: 2. The CDR3 spans 13 residues. This clone appeared once. In the original workflow: Using reference gene primer amplification, nucleated cell counts were estimated. Only in-frame clones appear in the TCRdb table, and some are missing; sequencing was by immunoSEQ multiplex PCR. V, J and clone size are those of that table, while D and trimming were read from the DNA. This sample has 320,000 or so clones, with roughly 88% found just once.

This chain links TRBV10-3 with TRBJ2-7; TRBD1 aligns across 9 bases. The TCR comes from a man aged 25-45 years who had recovered from COVID-19. Sequencing was performed on PBMCs or T cells enriched from blood (not recorded which). The CDR3 region is CAISDRDRDEQYF. For the CDR3, the DNA is TGTGCCATCAGTGACCGGGACAGGGACGAGCAGTACTTC.